Reported below is one T cell receptor beta chain. The CDR3 length is 15 residues. V lost 0 bases, J lost 6 bases, and 2 bases stayed unmatched. Per the germline V gene, CDR1 is MNHEY and CDR2 is SVGEGT. This sample was included in a study of blood T cell repertoires in COVID-19. Study in general: The cDNA or gDNA used as material had been derived from T cells, B-cell-depleted T cells, or PBMCs.

As originally analysed: Amplified reference gene primers provided the basis for estimating nucleated cell counts. Generated by immunoSEQ multiplex PCR, the TCRdb table keeps only in-frame clones and is missing some. The DNA gave D and trimming, while V, J and clone size come from that table. The data contain 200,000 or so clones, about 85% of them singletons. This clonotype originated in a man in his fifties who had recovered from COVID-19. The chain combines TRBV6-2 or TRBV6-3 with TRBJ2-1; TRBD2 matches 10 bases. Input material: peripheral blood. DNA of the CDR3: TGTGCCAGCAGTTACTCAGGACTAGCGGCCAATGAGCAGTTCTTC. Amino acids: CASSYSGLAANEQFF.